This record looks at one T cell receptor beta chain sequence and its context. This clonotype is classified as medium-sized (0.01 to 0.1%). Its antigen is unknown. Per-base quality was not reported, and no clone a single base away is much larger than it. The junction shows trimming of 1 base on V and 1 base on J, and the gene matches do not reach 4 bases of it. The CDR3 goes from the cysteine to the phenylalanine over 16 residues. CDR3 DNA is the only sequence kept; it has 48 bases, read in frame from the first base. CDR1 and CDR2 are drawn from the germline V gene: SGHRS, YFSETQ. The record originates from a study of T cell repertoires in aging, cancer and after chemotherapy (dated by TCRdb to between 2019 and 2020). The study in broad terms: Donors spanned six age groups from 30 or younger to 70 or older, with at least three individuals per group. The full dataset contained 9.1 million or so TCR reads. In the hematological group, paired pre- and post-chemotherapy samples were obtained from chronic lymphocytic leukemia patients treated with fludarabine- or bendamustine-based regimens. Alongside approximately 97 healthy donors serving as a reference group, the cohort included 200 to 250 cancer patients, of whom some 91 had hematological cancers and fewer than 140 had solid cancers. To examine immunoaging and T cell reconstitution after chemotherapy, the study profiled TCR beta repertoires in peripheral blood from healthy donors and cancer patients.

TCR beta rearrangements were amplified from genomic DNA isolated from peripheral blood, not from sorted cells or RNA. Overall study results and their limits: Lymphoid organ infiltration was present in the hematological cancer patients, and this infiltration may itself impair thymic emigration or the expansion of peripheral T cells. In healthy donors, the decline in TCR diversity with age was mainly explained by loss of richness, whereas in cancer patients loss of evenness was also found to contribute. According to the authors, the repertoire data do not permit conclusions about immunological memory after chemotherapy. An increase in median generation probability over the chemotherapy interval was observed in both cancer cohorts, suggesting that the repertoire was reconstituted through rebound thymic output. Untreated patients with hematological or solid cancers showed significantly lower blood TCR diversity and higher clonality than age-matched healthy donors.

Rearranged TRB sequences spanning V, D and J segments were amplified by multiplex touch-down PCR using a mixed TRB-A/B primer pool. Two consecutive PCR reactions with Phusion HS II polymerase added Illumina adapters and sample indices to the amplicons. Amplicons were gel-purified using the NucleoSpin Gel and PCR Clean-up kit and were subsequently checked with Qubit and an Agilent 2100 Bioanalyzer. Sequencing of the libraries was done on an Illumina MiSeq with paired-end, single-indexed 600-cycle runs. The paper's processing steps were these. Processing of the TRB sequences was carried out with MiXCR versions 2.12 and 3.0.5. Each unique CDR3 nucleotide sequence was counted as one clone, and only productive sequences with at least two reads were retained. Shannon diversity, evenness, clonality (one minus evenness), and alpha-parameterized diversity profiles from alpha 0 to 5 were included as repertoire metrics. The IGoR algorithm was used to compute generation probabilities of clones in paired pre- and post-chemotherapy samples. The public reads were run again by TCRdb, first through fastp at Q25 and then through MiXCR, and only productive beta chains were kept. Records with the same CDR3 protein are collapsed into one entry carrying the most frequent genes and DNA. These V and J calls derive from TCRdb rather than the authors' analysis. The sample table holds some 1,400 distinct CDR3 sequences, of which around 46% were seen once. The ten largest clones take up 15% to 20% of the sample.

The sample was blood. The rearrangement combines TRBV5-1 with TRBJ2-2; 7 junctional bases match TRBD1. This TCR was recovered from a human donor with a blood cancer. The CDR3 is CASSLLGGRNTGELFF. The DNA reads TGCGCCAGCAGCTTGTTAGGGGGCCGGAACACCGGGGAGCTGTTTTTT.